These 20 T cell receptor beta chains share one sample of origin, sequenced in a study of blood T cell repertoires in COVID-19. Only in-frame clones appear in the TCRdb table, and some are missing; sequencing was by immunoSEQ multiplex PCR. The table has 36,000 or so clones, just over 85% seen once; the top ten hold 4.5% to 5%. Sequenced material: peripheral blood. The receptors shown here come from a woman between 65 and 79 years old with active COVID-19.

The chain couples TRBV7-3 to TRBJ2-7, with D uncertain. The CDR3 totals 16 residues. Germline CDR1 is SGHTA and CDR2 is FQGTGA. The ends were cut back, 6 bases at V and 0 bases at J, with 18 bases in the middle. The CDR3, as DNA: TGTGCCAGCAGTCCTGACTCGAGTCAGAGCTCCTACGAGCAGTACTTC. Amino acids: CASSPDSSQSSYEQYF.

V is TRBV19 and J is TRBJ2-3, with 13 bases lining up with TRBD2. The CDR3 length is 18 residues. V shed 5 bases, J shed 2 bases, and the junction held 10 bases outside the gene matches. CDR1 LNHDA and CDR2 SQIVND come from the germline V gene (reference sequence). CDR3 protein: CASSGGLAGAPHTDTQYF. The DNA of the CDR3 is TGTGCCAGTAGTGGAGGACTAGCGGGGGCCCCGCACACAGATACGCAGTATTTT.

The V and J genes are TRBV11-3 and TRBJ2-7, with 8 bases aligning to TRBD1. This CDR3 has 18 amino acids. J lost 5 bases, V lost 0 bases, and 15 bases had no gene match. The germline gives CDR1 SGHNT, CDR2 YENEEA. CDR3 sequence (DNA): TGTGCCAGCAGCTTAGATCCGGGATTTAACGACAGGGGCCACGAGCAGTACTTC. It codes for CASSLDPGFNDRGHEQYF. Variable domain in full (rest from reference TRBV11-3 and TRBJ2-7): EAGVVQSPRYKIIEKKQPVAFWCNPISGHNTLYWYLQNLGQGPELLIRYENEEAVDDSQLPKDRFSAERLKGVDSTLKIQPAELGDSAVYLCASSLDPGFNDRGHEQYFGPGTRLTVT.

CDR3 loop: CASSPAGSSGANVLTF. For the CDR3, the DNA is TGTGCCAGCTCACCTGCCGGGAGCTCTGGGGCCAACGTCCTGACTTTC. V usage is TRBV18 and J usage is TRBJ2-6; weak D call: TRBD2 (6 bases). This CDR3 region has 16 residues. CDR1 and CDR2 from the germline V gene are KGHSH and LQKENI. V was shortened by 3 bases and J by 0 bases, with 9 bases between the two germline ends.

The rearrangement links TRBV12-3 or TRBV12-4 to TRBJ2-7; D gene ambiguous. This CDR3 region has 11 residues. V was pared by 6 bases and J by 3 bases, with 6 bases between. The CDR3 region is CASSSLYEQYF. The CDR3 region has the DNA TGTGCCAGCAGCTCCCTCTACGAGCAGTACTTC.

The chain joins TRBV6-6 to TRBJ2-7; 7 nucleotides agree with TRBD1. After removal of 5 bases from V and 4 bases from J, the junction contained 11 bases not matched to a gene. There are 15 residues in the CDR3. Germline CDR1 reads MNHNY; CDR2 reads SVGAGI (reference sequence). The CDR3 sequence: CASSTAGTANYEQYF. CDR3 DNA sequence: TGTGCCAGCAGTACTGCCGGGACAGCAAATTACGAGCAGTACTTC.

This rearrangement joins TRBV28 to TRBJ1-4, with D perhaps TRBD1 (5 bases). The CDR3 is 16 amino acids. Germline V lookup: CDR1 MDHEN, CDR2 SYDVKM. V dropped 2 bases and J dropped 4 bases, with 14 bases sitting between them. The CDR3 protein is CASSLAQPGGNEKLFF. The CDR3 coding sequence is TGTGCCAGCAGTTTAGCACAGCCGGGGGGTAATGAAAAACTGTTTTTT.

V usage is TRBV5-1 and J usage is TRBJ2-1; 8 positions match TRBD2. The CDR3 totals 15 residues. The germline gives CDR1 SGHRS, CDR2 YFSETQ. The trim removed 0 bases at V and 5 bases at J, leaving 4 bases unmatched. The CDR3 here is CASSLDSGTNNEQFF. CDR3 sequence (DNA): TGCGCCAGCAGCTTGGATAGCGGGACCAACAATGAGCAGTTCTTC.

The rearrangement links TRBV10-2 to TRBJ2-7, with D possibly being TRBD2 (7 bases). Germline CDR1 reads WSHSY; CDR2 reads SAAADI. This CDR3 comprises 16 residues. V was clipped by 6 bases and J by 3 bases, with 21 bases between them. As DNA, the CDR3 is TGCGCCAGCAGCGGGGGGCGGGGGTCAACTAGCTACGAGCAGTACTTC. It specifies CASSGGRGSTSYEQYF.

This clone appeared once. V and J are TRBV7-2 and TRBJ2-5; 7 bases line up with TRBD1. The trim removed 0 bases at V and 4 bases at J, leaving 5 bases unmatched. This CDR3 contains 15 residues. Germline CDR1 is SGHTA and CDR2 is FQGNSA. In DNA, the CDR3 is TGTGCCAGCAGCTTAGCGAGACAGGGAAGAGAGACCCAGTACTTC. Protein product: CASSLARQGRETQYF.

The chain recombines TRBV11-2 with TRBJ2-2, with 9 bases that match TRBD2. Germline V lookup: CDR1 SGHAT, CDR2 FQNNGV. Trimming at V came to 5 bases and at J to 8 bases, leaving 6 bases not matched to a gene. CDR3 length equals 14 residues. The CDR3 spells CASSTLAGSGELFF. The CDR3, as DNA: TGTGCCAGCAGCACCCTAGCGGGGTCAGGGGAGCTGTTTTTT.

The V and J genes are TRBV5-1 and TRBJ2-1; no definite D call. The CDR3 consists of 12 residues. V was shortened by 0 bases and J by 6 bases, with 4 bases between the two germline ends. The germline V gene encodes CDR1 SGHRS and CDR2 YFSETQ. CDR3 sequence: CASSLAFNEQFF. CDR3 bases: TGCGCCAGCAGCTTGGCCTTCAATGAGCAGTTCTTC.

As DNA, the CDR3 is TGTGCCAGCACTAGCGGGGGGGCCGACACCGGGGAGCTGTTTTTT. This encodes CASTSGGADTGELFF. The chain carries TRBV28 and TRBJ2-2; 12 bases are shared with TRBD2. The V segment lost 7 bases and the J segment 3 bases; nucleotides outside the gene matches: 3. This CDR3 is 15 amino acids long. Germline V gene data show CDR1 as MDHEN and CDR2 as SYDVKM. Supplemented by reference TRBV28 and TRBJ2-2, the full variable domain reads DVKVTQSSRYLVKRTGEKVFLECVQDMDHENMFWYRQDPGLGLRLIYFSYDVKMKEKGDIPEGYSVSREKKERFSLILESASTNQTSMYLCASTSGGADTGELFFGEGSRLTVL.

The chain uses TRBV5-8 and TRBJ2-7; D is possibly TRBD2 (6 bases). Trimming pared 2 bases from V and 3 bases from J, leaving 18 bases between. In germline, CDR1 is SGHTS, CDR2 YDEGEE. This CDR3 is 16 amino acids long. CDR3 region: CASSFPPGLGGYEQYF. In nucleotides, the CDR3 is TGTGCCAGCAGCTTTCCCCCGGGTCTCGGGGGCTACGAGCAGTACTTC.

The gene calls are TRBV4-3 and TRBJ2-5, with D possibly being TRBD2 (6 bases). The CDR3 is 13 residues long. The V end lost 3 bases, the J end lost 2 bases, and 7 bases lay between the germline ends. Germline V gives CDR1 LGHNA, CDR2 YSLEER. CDR3: CASSQGLQETQYF. Here the CDR3 DNA reads TGCGCCAGCAGCCAGGGACTTCAAGAGACCCAGTACTTC.

The rearrangement uses TRBV2 and TRBJ2-7, with a possible D match to TRBD1 (6 bases). Germline values: CDR1 SNHLY, CDR2 FYNNEI. V lost 4 bases to trimming and J lost 6 bases, with 19 bases between them. CDR3 size: 15 residues. CDR3 in amino acids: CASSVDVTGSGEQYF. CDR3 sequence (DNA): TGTGCCAGCAGTGTGGATGTAACAGGGTCCGGCGAGCAGTACTTC.

The J gene is TRBJ1-2, the V gene TRBV28, with D unresolved. CDR1 MDHEN and CDR2 SYDVKM come from the germline V gene. The V end lost 11 bases, the J end lost 4 bases, and 17 bases lay between the germline ends. The CDR3 runs 13 residues. Here the CDR3 reads CASSSWQIYGYTF. In DNA form, the CDR3 reads TGTGCCTCATCATCATGGCAGATCTATGGCTACACCTTC.

The chain has TRBV10-1 and TRBJ2-3; 11 bases are a match to TRBD2. Germline lookup yields CDR1 WNHNN and CDR2 SYGVQD (reference sequence). The CDR3 sequence is 15 residues long. Trimming removed 7 bases from V and 5 bases from J; junction bases left unmatched: 8. The CDR3 is CASNSGGAQEDTQYF. In DNA form, the CDR3 reads TGCGCCAGCAATAGCGGGGGGGCCCAGGAAGATACGCAGTATTTT.

This clone came up once. In the same sample, other DNA sequences code for this CDR3. This chain uses TRBV3-1 (or the pseudogene TRBV3-2) with TRBJ1-1; D possibly corresponds to TRBD1 (5 bases). The CDR3 consists of 15 residues. Germline V lookup: CDR1 LGHDT, CDR2 YNNKEL (reference sequence). Between the trimmed V and J ends, which lost 1 base and 1 base, there was a span of 10 bases. The CDR3 here is CASSQGTGGNTEAFF. CDR3 nucleotide sequence: TGTGCCAGCAGCCAAGGTACGGGGGGGAACACTGAAGCTTTCTTT.

This clone was picked up one time. This chain connects TRBV10-3 to TRBJ2-3; maybe TRBD1 (5 bases). Trimming stripped 2 bases from V and 1 base from J, with 7 bases between. There are 14 residues in the CDR3. The germline V gene has CDR1 ENHRY and CDR2 SYGVKD. For the CDR3, the DNA is TGTGCCATCAGTGAGGGGGCCGGCACAGATACGCAGTATTTT. This codes for CAISEGAGTDTQYF.